The source of this T cell receptor (beta chain) is a study of blood T cells in healthy people across ages. Then a second PCR, running about 6 to 12 cycles, was carried out with a sample-barcoded 5' primer and a J-beta primer mix. Every cDNA was tagged by a template-switch adaptor with 12 random nucleotides. TCRdb passed the 5' RACE reads through MiXCR, listing each CDR3 protein once. The repertoire holds some 1.5 million distinct CDR3 sequences, with about 42% as singletons. The CDR3 runs 14 residues. V lost 5 bases and J lost 4; bases outside the gene matches: 7. This clonotype was observed a few times.

This clonotype was sampled from a woman younger than 35 in good health. This sequence joins TRBV12-3 or TRBV12-4 and TRBJ1-1; TRBD1 matches at 7 bases. What was sequenced was blood. CDR3 in amino acids: CASSPGQTFTEAFF. The CDR3 bases are TGTGCCAGCAGTCCGGGACAGACATTCACTGAAGCTTTCTTT.